The source of this TCR beta chain is a study of cytomegalovirus exposure and HLA in healthy donors. Trimming at V came to 5 bases and at J to 2 bases, leaving 8 bases not matched to a gene. The CDR3 covers 15 residues. Germline assignment: CDR1 SGHTA and CDR2 FQGNSA. In the PCR, 60 Vbeta and 13 Jbeta primers were used. Sequencing was performed with immunoSEQ multiplex PCR; in TCRdb, only in-frame clones are kept and a portion is missing. The table records fewer than 140,000 clones, 65% to 80% of them present only once. V gene TRBV7-2 combines with J gene TRBJ2-7; 8 positions agree with TRBD2. The receptor comes from a male donor in good health and CMV-seropositive. Specimen: PBMCs. CDR3 residues: CASSRPGGNPYEQYF. The CDR3 region has the DNA TGTGCCAGCAGCCGCCCGGGAGGGAACCCCTACGAGCAGTACTTC.